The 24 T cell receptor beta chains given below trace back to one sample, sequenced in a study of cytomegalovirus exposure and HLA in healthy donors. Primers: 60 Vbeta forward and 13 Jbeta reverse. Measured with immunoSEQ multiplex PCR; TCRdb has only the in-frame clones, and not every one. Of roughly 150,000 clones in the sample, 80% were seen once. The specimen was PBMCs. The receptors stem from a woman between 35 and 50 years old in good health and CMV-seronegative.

The CDR3 DNA is TGTGCAAGTCGCTCTAGAGGTGGGGGGGCTAGCGGATACTACGAGCAGTACTTC. Protein product: CASRSRGGGASGYYEQYF. J is TRBJ2-7 and V is TRBV12-2; the D call in the table, TRBD2, was not verified against the DNA. TRBV12-2 is termed a pseudogene. The CDR3 length is 18 residues.

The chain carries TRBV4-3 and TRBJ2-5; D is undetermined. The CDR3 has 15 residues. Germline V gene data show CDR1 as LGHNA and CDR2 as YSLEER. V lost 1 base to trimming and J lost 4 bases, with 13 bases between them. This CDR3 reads CASSQVVGSGETQYF. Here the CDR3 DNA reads TGCGCCAGCAGCCAAGTCGTTGGTTCAGGAGAGACCCAGTACTTC.

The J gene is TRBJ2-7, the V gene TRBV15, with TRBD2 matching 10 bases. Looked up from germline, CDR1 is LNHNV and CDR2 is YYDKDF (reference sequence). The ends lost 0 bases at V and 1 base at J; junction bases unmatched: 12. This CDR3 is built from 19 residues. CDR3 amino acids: CATSRDGGRLAGLSYEQYF. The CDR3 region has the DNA TGTGCCACCAGCAGAGATGGCGGCAGACTAGCGGGTCTGTCCTACGAGCAGTACTTC.

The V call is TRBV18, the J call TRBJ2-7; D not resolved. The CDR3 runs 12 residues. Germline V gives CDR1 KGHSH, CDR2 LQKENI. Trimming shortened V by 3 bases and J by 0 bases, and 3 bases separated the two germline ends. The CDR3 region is CASSPRSYEQYF. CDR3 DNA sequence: TGTGCCAGCTCACCGCGCTCCTACGAGCAGTACTTC. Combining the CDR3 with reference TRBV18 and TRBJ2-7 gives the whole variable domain NAGVMQNPRHLVRRRGQEARLRCSPMKGHSHVYWYRQLPEEGLKFMVYLQKENIIDESGMPKERFSAEFPKEGPSILRIQQVVRGDSAAYFCASSPRSYEQYFGPGTRLTVT.

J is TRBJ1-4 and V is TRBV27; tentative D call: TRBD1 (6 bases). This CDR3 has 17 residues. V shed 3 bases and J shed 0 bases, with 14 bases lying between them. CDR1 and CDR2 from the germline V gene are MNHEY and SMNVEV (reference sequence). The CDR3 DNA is TGTGCCAGCAGTTTCAGGGGAGGGGTTGCAACTAATGAAAAACTGTTTTTT. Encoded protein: CASSFRGGVATNEKLFF. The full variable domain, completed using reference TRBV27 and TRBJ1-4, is EAQVTQNPRYLITVTGKKLTVTCSQNMNHEYMSWYRQDPGLGLRQIYYSMNVEVTDKGDVPEGYKVSRKEKRNFPLILESPSPNQTSLYFCASSFRGGVATNEKLFFGSGTQLSVL.

This chain's CDR3 is CASSSDRAEGQPQHF. The CDR3 nucleotides are TGTGCCAGCAGTTCGGACCGGGCCGAGGGACAGCCCCAGCATTTT. This sequence joins TRBV2 and TRBJ1-5; D remains unclear. This CDR3 spans 15 amino acids. V lost 5 bases to trimming and J lost 7 bases, with 18 bases between them. The germline gives CDR1 SNHLY, CDR2 FYNNEI.

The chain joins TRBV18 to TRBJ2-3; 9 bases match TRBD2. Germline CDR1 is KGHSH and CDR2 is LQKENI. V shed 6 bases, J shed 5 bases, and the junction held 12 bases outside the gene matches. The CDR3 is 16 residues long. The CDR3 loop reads CASSLVGSGSRDTQYF. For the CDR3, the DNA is TGTGCCAGCTCCCTTGTTGGTAGCGGGAGTCGAGATACGCAGTATTTT. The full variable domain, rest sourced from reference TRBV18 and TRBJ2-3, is NAGVMQNPRHLVRRRGQEARLRCSPMKGHSHVYWYRQLPEEGLKFMVYLQKENIIDESGMPKERFSAEFPKEGPSILRIQQVVRGDSAAYFCASSLVGSGSRDTQYFGPGTRLTVL.

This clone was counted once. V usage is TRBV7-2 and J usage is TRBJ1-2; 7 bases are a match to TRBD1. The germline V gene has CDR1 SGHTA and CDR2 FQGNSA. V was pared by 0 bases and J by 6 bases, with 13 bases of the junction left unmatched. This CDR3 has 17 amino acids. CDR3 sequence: CASSLAVAGQAVDGYTF. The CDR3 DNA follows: TGTGCCAGCAGCTTAGCAGTGGCAGGACAGGCGGTGGATGGCTACACCTTC.

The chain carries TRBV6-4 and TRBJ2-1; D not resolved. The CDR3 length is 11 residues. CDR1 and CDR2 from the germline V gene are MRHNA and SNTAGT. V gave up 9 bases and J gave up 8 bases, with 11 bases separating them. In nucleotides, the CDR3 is TGTGCCAGGGCATCCAGATATGAGCAGTTCTTC. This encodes CARASRYEQFF.

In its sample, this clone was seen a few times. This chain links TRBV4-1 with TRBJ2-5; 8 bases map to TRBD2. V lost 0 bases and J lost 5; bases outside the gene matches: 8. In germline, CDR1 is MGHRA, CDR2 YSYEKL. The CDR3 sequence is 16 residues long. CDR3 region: CASSQEPGGGRETQYF. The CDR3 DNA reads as TGCGCCAGCAGCCAAGAGCCCGGCGGGGGGAGGGAGACCCAGTACTTC.

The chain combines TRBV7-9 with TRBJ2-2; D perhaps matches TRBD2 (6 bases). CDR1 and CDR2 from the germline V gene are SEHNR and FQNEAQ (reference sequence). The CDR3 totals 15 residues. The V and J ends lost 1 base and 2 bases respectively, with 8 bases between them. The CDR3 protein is CASSLGGANTGELFF. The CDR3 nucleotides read TGTGCCAGCAGCTTAGGCGGGGCCAACACCGGGGAGCTGTTTTTT.

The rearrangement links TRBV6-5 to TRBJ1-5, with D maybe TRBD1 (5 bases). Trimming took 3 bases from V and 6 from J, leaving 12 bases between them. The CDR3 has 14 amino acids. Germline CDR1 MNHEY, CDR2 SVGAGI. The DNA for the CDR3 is TGTGCCAGCAGTTATAGCGCGGGGGGTCAGCCCCAGCATTTT. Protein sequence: CASSYSAGGQPQHF.

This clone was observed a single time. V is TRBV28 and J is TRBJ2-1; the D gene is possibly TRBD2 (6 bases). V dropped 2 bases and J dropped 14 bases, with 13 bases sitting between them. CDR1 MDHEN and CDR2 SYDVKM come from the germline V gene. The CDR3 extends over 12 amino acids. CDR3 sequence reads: CASSLLRAGKFF. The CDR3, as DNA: TGTGCCAGCAGTTTACTTAGGGCGGGGAAGTTCTTC.

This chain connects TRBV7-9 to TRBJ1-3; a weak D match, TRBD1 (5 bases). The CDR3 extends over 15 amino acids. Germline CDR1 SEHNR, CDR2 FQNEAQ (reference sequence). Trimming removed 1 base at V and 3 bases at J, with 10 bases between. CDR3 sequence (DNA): TGTGCCAGCAGCTTAGAAGGGGTGGTTGGAAACACCATATATTTT. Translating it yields CASSLEGVVGNTIYF.

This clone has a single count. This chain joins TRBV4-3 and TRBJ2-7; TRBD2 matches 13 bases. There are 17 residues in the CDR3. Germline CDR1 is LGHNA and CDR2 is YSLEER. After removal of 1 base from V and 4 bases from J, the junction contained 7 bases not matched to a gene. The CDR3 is CASSQGERLAGGYEQYF. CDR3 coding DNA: TGCGCCAGCAGCCAAGGGGAAAGACTAGCGGGGGGATACGAGCAGTACTTC.

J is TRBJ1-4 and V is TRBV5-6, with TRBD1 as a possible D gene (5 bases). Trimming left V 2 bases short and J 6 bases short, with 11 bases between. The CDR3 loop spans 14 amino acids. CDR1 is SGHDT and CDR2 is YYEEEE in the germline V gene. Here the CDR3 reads CASSFGGFDEKLFF. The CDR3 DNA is TGTGCCAGCAGCTTTGGGGGGTTTGATGAAAAACTGTTTTTT.

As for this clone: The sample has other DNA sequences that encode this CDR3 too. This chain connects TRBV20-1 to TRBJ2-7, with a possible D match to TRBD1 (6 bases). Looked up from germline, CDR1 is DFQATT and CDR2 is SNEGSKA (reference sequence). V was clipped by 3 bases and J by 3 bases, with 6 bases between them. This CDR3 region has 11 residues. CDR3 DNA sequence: TGCAGTGCTAGGGACAGCTACGAGCAGTACTTC. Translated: CSARDSYEQYF.

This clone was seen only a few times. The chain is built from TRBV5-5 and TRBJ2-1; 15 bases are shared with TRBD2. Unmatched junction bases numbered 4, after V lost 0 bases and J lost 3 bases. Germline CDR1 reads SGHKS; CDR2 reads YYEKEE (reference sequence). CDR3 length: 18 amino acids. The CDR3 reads CASSLARTSGGVYNEQFF. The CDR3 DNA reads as TGTGCCAGCAGCTTGGCCAGGACTAGCGGGGGGGTCTACAATGAGCAGTTCTTC.

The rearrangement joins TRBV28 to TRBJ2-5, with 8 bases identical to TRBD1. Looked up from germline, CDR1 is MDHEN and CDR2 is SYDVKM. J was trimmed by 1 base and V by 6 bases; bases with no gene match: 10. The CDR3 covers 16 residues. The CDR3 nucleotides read TGTGCCAGCAGACACGGCAGGACAGGGCCCCAAGAGACCCAGTACTTC. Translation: CASRHGRTGPQETQYF.

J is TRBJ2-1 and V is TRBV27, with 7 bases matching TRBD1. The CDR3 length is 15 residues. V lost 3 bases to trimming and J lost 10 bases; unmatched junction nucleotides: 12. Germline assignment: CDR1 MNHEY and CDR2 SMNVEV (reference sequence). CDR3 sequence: CASSFTPTGSREQFF. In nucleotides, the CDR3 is TGTGCCAGCAGTTTCACTCCGACAGGGTCGAGGGAGCAGTTCTTC.

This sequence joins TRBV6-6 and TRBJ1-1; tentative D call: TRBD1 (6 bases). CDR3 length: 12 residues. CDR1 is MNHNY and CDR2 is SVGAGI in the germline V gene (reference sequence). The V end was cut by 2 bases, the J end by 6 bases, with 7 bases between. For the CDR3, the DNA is TGTGCCAGCAGTTACGGACAGCCTGAAGCTTTCTTT. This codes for CASSYGQPEAFF.

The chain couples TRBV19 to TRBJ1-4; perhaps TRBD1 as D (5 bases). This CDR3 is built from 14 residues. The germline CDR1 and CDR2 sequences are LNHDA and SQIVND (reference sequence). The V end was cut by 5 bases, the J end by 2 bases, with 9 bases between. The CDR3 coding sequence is TGTGCCAGTAGTGCAGGGAGGACTAATGAAAAACTGTTTTTT. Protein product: CASSAGRTNEKLFF. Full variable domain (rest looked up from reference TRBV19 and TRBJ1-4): DGGITQSPKYLFRKEGQNVTLSCEQNLNHDAMYWYRQDPGQGLRLIYYSQIVNDFQKGDIAEGYSVSREKKESFPLTVTSAQKNPTAFYLCASSAGRTNEKLFFGSGTQLSVL.

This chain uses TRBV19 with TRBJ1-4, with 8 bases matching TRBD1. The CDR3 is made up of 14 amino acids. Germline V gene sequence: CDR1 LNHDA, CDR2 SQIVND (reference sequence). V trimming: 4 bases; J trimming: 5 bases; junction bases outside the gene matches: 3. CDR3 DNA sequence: TGTGCCAGTAGTACGGACAGGGACAATGAAAAACTGTTTTTT. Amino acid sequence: CASSTDRDNEKLFF.

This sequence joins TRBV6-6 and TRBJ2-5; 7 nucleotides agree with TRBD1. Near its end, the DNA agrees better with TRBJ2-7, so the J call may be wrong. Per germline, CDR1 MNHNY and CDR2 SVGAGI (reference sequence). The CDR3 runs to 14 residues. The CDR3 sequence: CASSGTVSTYEQYF. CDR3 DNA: TGTGCCAGCAGCGGGACAGTATCAACCTACGAGCAGTACTTC.